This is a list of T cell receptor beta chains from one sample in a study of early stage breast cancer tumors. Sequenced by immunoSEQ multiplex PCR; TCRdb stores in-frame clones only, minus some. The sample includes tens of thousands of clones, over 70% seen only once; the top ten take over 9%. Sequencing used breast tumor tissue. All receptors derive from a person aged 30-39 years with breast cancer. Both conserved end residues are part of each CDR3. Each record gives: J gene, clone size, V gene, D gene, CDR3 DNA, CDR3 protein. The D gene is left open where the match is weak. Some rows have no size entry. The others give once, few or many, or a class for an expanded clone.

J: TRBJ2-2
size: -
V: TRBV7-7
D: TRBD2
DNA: TGTGCCAGCAGCCCACAGCGGGGCCCGGACACCGGGGAGCTGTTTTTT
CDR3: CASSPQRGPDTGELFF

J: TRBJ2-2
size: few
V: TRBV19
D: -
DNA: TGTGCCACTGACACTTACACCGGGGAGCTGTTTTTT
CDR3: CATDTYTGELFF

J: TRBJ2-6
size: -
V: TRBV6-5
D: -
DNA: TGTGCCAGCAGTTACTCCTTACTGAACGTCCTGACTTTC
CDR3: CASSYSLLNVLTF

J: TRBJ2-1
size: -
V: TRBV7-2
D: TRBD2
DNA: TGTGCCAGCAGCTTAAACCACCCGGGACTAGGGGTCCATGAGCAGTTCTTC
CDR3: CASSLNHPGLGVHEQFF

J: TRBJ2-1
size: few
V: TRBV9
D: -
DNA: TGTGCCAGCAGCCTGGAGGGAAGCTCCTACAATGAGCAGTTCTTC
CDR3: CASSLEGSSYNEQFF

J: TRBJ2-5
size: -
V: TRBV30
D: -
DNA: TGTGCCTGGAGCTTTCAGGGCTTGGCGGAGACCCAGTACTTC
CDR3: CAWSFQGLAETQYF

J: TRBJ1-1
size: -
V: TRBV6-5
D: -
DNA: TGTGCCAGCAGTTACTCGGTCGGGGTTGAGACTGAAGCTTTCTTT
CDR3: CASSYSVGVETEAFF

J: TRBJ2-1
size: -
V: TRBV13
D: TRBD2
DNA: TGTGCCAGCAGCTTAGGGCGGGAGCGGTACAATGAGCAGTTCTTC
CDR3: CASSLGRERYNEQFF

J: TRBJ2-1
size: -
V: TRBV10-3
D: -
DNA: TGTGCCATCAGTGAGTCCAATAGTGCAGATGAGCAGTTCTTC
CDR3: CAISESNSADEQFF

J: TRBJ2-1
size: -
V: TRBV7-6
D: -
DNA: TGTGCCAGCAGCTCTTCCACCGGGACACTCTACAATGAGCAGTTCTTC
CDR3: CASSSSTGTLYNEQFF

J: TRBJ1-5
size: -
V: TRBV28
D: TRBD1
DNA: TGTGCCAGTACGGGACAGGAGGTTCAGCCCCAGCATTTT
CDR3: CASTGQEVQPQHF

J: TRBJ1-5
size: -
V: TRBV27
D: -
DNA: TGTGCCAGCAGTTTTTCACAGGAAAGCCCTCCCCAGCATTTT
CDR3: CASSFSQESPPQHF

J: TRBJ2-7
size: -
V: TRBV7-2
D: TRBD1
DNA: TGTGCCAGCAGCTTTCCGCCGAGACAGGGCTTCTACGAGCAGTACTTC
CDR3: CASSFPPRQGFYEQYF

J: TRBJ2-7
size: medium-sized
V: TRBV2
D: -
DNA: TGTGCCAGCGGGGACGTCGGGGGCTACGAGCAGTACTTC
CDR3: CASGDVGGYEQYF

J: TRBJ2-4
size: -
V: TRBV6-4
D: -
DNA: TGTGCCAGCAGTGATAGGCCCGAGGGGATTCAGTACTTC
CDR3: CASSDRPEGIQYF

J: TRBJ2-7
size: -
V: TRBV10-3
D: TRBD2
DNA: TGTGCCATCACCGCTGGGCTAGCGGGAGGTGAGCAGTACTTC
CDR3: CAITAGLAGGEQYF

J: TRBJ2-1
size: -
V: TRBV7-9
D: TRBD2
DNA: TGTGCCAGCAGCTCGGGACTAGCGGGAGGGAAGAGGTACAATGAGCAGTTCTTC
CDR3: CASSSGLAGGKRYNEQFF

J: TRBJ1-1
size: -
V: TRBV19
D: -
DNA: TGTGCCAGTAGCCCACGAAGCCAGGGAAGAGTTGTGAACACTGAAGCTTTCTTT
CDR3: CASSPRSQGRVVNTEAFF

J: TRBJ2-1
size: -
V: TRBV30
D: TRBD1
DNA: TGTGCCTGTTGGACAGGGAGCTCCTACAATGAGCAGTTCTTC
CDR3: CACWTGSSYNEQFF

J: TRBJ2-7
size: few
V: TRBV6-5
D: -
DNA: TGTGCCAGCAGTATGAACAGGGCCTCCTACGAGCAGTACTTC
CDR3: CASSMNRASYEQYF

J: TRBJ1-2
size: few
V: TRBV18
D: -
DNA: TGTGCCAGCTCAAAAGACAGGAACTATGGCTACACCTTC
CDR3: CASSKDRNYGYTF

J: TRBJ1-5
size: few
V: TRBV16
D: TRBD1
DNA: TGTGCCAGCAGCCAAGGACAGGGGGCAAGGGGCAGCAATCAGCCCCAGCATTTT
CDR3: CASSQGQGARGSNQPQHF

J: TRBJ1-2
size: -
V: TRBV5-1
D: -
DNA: TGCGCCAGCAGCGCCGGGACACCCAGGGATGGCTACACCTTC
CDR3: CASSAGTPRDGYTF

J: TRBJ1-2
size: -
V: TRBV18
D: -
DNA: TGTGCCAGCTCACCGGGGTCGTCTTATGGCTACACCTTC
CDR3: CASSPGSSYGYTF

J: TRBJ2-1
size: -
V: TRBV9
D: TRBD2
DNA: TGTGCCAGCAGCGGAATTGGACTAGCGGGAGATGAGCAGTTCTTC
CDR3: CASSGIGLAGDEQFF

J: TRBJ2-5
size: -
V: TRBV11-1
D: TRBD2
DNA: TGTGCCAGCAGCTTAGCTCTAGCGGGAGGAGTAGAGACCCAGTACTTC
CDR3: CASSLALAGGVETQYF

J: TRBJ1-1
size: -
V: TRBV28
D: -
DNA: TGTGCCAGCAGTCCCATCGAGCGGCGAACTGAAGCTTTCTTT
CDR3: CASSPIERRTEAFF

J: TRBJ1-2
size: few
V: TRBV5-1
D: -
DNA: TGCGCCAGCAGCTTGAGTGGGTTTGGCTACACCTTC
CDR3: CASSLSGFGYTF

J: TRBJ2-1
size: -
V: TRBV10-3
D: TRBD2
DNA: TGTGCCATCAGTGAGTCTACAGGACTAGCCGCCAATGAGCAGTTCTTC
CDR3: CAISESTGLAANEQFF

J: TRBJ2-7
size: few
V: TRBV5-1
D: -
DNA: TGCGCCAGCAGCAGAGACAGGACGTCCTACGAGCAGTACTTC
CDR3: CASSRDRTSYEQYF

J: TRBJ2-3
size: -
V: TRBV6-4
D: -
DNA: TGTGCCAGCAGTGACGGCGACACAGATACGCAGTATTTT
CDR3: CASSDGDTDTQYF

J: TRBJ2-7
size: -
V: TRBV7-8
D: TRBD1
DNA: TGTGCCAGCAGCCCACCGGGACAGGGAGTGGGAGAGCAGTACTTC
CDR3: CASSPPGQGVGEQYF

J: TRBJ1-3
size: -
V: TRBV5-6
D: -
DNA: TGTGCCAGCAGCTTGCAAGGTAAAGCTGGAAACACCATATATTTT
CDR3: CASSLQGKAGNTIYF

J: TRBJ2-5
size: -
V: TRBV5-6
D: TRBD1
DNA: TGTGCCAGCAGCACCTTCTGGACAGGGGAGGATCAGACCCAGTACTTC
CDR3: CASSTFWTGEDQTQYF

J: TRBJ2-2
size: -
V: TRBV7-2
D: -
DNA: TGTGCCAGCAGCTTAAGGAGGACGAACACCGGGGAGCTGTTTTTT
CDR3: CASSLRRTNTGELFF

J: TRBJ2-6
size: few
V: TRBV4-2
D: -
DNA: TGTGCCAGCAGCCAAGGGGCTGGGGCGGCCGGGGCCAACGTCCTGACTTTC
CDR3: CASSQGAGAAGANVLTF

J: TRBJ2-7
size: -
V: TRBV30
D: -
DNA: TGTGCCTGGAGTGTTTTAAGGACAGCTGGATCCTACGAGCAGTACTTC
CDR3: CAWSVLRTAGSYEQYF

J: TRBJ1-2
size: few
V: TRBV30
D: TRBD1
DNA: TGTGCCTGGGGGCCCCAGGGGGCCGGGGTTGGCTACACCTTC
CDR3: CAWGPQGAGVGYTF

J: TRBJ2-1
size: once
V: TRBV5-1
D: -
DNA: TGCGCCAGCAGACGCGAGAGTGGCAGCTCCTACAATGAGCAGTTCTTC
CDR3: CASRRESGSSYNEQFF

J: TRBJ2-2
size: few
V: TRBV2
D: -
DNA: TGTGCCAGCAAGATGGGGGGTCCCGGGGAGCTGTTTTTT
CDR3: CASKMGGPGELFF

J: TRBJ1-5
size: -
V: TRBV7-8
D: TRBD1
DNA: TGTGCCAGCAGCAAAGCTCGGGACAGGAACCCTAAGGGTAATCAGCCCCAGCATTTT
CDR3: CASSKARDRNPKGNQPQHF